This TCR beta chain was documented in a study of T-cell reconstitution after alpha-beta-depleted transplantation in children. Points from the study as a whole: Diversity and T-cell counts at one year after transplant derived mostly from new T cells. There were reportedly several hundred expanded graft clones from which alpha-beta T cells came about two months after transplant. Surviving recipient T cells and thymic progenitors underlay high day-60 TCRbeta diversity in some patients.

As it was prepared, the TCRbeta library received unique molecular identifiers. TCRdb fed the PCR reads into MiXCR, producing one record per CDR3 protein. The sample contains 610,000 or so distinct CDR3 sequences, 25% to 30% of which appear only once. As to this clonotype: What it binds is not known.

CDR3 length equals 17 residues. The junction had 19 bases not matched to a gene; V was cut back by 8 bases and J by 5 bases. Germline V CDR1 and CDR2: MNHNS, SASEGT. The sample here was PBMCs, taken before TCRalphabeta/CD19-depleted stem cell transplant. This receptor was identified in a boy younger than two with Wiskott-Aldrich syndrome, due to receive a stem cell transplant. This chain joins TRBV6-1 and TRBJ2-5; TRBD1 aligns across 8 bases. The CDR3 sequence is CASSFEIRTGGYETQYF. The DNA of the CDR3 is TGTGCCAGCTCCTTCGAGATCAGAACAGGGGGGTACGAGACCCAGTACTTC.